A single sample gave rise to the 8 T cell receptor beta chains below, sequenced in a study of blood T cell repertoires in COVID-19. Measured with immunoSEQ multiplex PCR; TCRdb has only the in-frame clones, and not every one. The sample consists of approximately 70,000 clones, around 82% of them appearing once. Specimen: peripheral blood. These receptors originate from a woman aged 55 to 70 with acute or convalescent COVID-19.

This sequence joins TRBV19 and TRBJ1-2; D is perhaps TRBD1 (5 bases). The V gene lost 5 bases and the J gene lost 1 base, with 14 bases spanning the gap. The germline gives CDR1 LNHDA, CDR2 SQIVND (reference sequence). The CDR3 is 15 amino acids. In DNA, the CDR3 is TGTGCCAGTAGTGCGGGACTCCGCTTTAACTATGGCTACACCTTC. This sequence encodes CASSAGLRFNYGYTF.

The chain combines TRBV18 with TRBJ2-3, with a weak D call TRBD1 (6 bases). The germline V and J ends were trimmed by 1 base and 7 bases, with 15 bases remaining between them. CDR1 KGHSH and CDR2 LQKENI come from the germline V gene. The CDR3 sequence is 15 residues long. CDR3 region: CASSPRTEVGNTQYF. The CDR3 bases are TGTGCCAGCTCACCACGGACAGAGGTTGGGAATACGCAGTATTTT.

Note on this clone: The junction differs from germline at one of its ends, possibly a read error. This sequence joins TRBV28 and TRBJ2-7; D is perhaps TRBD1 (6 bases). CDR1 and CDR2 from the germline V gene are MDHEN and SYDVKM. The CDR3 totals 13 residues. The CDR3 nucleotides are TGTGCCAGCAGTTTGAATCATCAGGACAGCTGGAACTTC. Protein sequence: CASSLNHQDSWNF. Supplemented by reference TRBV28 and TRBJ2-7, the full variable domain reads DVKVTQSSRYLVKRTGEKVFLECVQDMDHENMFWYRQDPGLGLRLIYFSYDVKMKEKGDIPEGYSVSREKKERFSLILESASTNQTSMYLCASSLNHQDSWNFGPGTRLTVT.

The chain employs TRBV6-6 and TRBJ1-5; TRBD1 matches at 9 bases. Germline trimming cut 6 bases from V and 3 bases from J; bases unmatched to any gene: 6. The CDR3 spans 15 residues. From germline, CDR1 is MNHNY and CDR2 SVGAGI (reference sequence). Here the CDR3 DNA reads TGTGCCAGCAGGGAGACAGGGGGTATCAATCAGCCCCAGCATTTT. Translation: CASRETGGINQPQHF.

The chain uses TRBV27 and TRBJ2-7; 8 nucleotides line up with TRBD1. Germline V CDR1 and CDR2: MNHEY, SMNVEV (reference sequence). Trimming took 8 bases from V and 2 from J; bases not matched to a gene: 11. The CDR3 is 15 amino acids. This chain's CDR3 is CASARRDRLAYEQYF. The CDR3 nucleotides read TGTGCCAGCGCTAGAAGGGACAGGCTTGCCTACGAGCAGTACTTC.

This clone was recorded a few times. This chain links TRBV19 with TRBJ1-6, with D possibly matching TRBD1 (5 bases). The germline V and J ends were trimmed by 4 bases and 7 bases, with 17 bases remaining between them. The CDR3 sequence is 16 residues long. Germline values: CDR1 LNHDA, CDR2 SQIVND (reference sequence). The CDR3 sequence is CASSKATVRQNSPLHF. DNA for the CDR3: TGTGCCAGTAGTAAAGCGACAGTTAGGCAGAATTCACCCCTCCACTTT.

The V and J genes are TRBV12-3 or TRBV12-4 and TRBJ1-1; D gene unclear. This CDR3 has 13 amino acids. Trimming left V 4 bases short and J 1 base short, with 7 bases between. DNA of the CDR3: TGTGCCAGCAGTTCTCGACAGAACACTGAAGCTTTCTTT. Translation: CASSSRQNTEAFF.

V is TRBV6-5 and J is TRBJ1-2, with D perhaps matching TRBD1 (6 bases). V gave up 4 bases and J gave up 9 bases, with 15 bases separating them. Germline V lookup: CDR1 MNHEY, CDR2 SVGAGI. The CDR3 consists of 13 residues. The CDR3: CASSSFGTGSYTF. For the CDR3, the DNA is TGTGCCAGCAGTTCCTTTGGAACAGGGAGCTACACCTTC.